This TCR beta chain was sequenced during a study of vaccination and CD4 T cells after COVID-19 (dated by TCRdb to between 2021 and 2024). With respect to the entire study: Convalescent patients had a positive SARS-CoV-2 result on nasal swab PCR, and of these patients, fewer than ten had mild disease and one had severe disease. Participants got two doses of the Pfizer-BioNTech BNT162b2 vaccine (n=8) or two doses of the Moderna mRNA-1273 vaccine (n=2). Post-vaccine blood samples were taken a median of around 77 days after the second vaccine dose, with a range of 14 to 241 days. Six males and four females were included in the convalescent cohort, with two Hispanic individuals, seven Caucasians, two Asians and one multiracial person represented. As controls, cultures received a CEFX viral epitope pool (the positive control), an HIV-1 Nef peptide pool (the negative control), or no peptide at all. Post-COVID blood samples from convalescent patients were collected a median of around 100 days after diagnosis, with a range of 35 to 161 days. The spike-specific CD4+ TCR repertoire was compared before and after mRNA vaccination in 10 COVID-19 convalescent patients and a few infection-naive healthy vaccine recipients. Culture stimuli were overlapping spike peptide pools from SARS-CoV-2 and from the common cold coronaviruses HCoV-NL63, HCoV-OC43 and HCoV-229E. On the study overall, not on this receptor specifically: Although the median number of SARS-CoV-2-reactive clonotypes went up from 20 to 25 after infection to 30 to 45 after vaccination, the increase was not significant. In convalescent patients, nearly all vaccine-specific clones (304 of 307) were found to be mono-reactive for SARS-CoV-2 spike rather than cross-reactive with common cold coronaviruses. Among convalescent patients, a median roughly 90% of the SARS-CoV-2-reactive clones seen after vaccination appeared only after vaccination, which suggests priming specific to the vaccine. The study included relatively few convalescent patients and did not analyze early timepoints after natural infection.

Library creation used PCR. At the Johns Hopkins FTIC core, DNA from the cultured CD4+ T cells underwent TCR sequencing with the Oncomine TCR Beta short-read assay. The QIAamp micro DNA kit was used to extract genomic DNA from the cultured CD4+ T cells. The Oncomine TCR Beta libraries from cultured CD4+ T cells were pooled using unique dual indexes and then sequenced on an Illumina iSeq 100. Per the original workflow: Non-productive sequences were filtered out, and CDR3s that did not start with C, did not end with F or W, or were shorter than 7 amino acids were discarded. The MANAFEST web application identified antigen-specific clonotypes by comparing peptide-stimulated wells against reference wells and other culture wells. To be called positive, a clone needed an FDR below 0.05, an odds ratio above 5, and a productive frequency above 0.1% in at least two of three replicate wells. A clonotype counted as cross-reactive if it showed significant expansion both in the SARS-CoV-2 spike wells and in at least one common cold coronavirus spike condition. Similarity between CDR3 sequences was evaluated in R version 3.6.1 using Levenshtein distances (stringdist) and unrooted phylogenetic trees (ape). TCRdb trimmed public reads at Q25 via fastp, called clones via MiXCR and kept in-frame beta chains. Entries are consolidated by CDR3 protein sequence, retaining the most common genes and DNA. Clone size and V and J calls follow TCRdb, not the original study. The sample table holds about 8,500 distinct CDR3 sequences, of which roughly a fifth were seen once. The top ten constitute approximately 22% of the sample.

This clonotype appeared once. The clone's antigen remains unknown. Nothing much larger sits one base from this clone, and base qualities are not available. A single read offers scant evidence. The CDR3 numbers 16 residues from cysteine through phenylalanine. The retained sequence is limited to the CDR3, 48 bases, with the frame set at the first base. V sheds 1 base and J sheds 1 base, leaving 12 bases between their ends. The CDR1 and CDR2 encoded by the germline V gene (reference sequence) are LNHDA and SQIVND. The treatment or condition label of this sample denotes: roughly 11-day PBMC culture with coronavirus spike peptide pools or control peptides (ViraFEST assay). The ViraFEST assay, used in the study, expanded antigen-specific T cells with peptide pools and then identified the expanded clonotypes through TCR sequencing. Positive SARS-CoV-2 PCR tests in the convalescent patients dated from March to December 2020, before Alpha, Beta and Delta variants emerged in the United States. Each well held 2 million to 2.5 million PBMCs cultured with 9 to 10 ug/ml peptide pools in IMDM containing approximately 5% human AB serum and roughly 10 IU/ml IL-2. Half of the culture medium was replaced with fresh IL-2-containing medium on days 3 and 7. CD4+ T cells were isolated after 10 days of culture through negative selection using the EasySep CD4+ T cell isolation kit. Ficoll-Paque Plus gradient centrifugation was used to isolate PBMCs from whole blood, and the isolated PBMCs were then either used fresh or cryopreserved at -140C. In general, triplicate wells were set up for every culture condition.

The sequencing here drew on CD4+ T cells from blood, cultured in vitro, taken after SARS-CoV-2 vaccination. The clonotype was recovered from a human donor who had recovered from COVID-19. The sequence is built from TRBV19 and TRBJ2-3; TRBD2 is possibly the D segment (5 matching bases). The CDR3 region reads CASSIVTGFGTDTQYF. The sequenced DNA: TGTGCCAGTAGTATAGTGACGGGGTTCGGCACAGATACGCAGTATTTT. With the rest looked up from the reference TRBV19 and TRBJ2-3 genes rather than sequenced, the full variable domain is DGGITQSPKYLFRKEGQNVTLSCEQNLNHDAMYWYRQDPGQGLRLIYYSQIVNDFQKGDIAEGYSVSREKKESFPLTVTSAQKNPTAFYLCASSIVTGFGTDTQYFGPGTRLTVL.